The T cell receptor beta chain described here comes from a study of spatial heterogeneity in lung cancer. Overall study: There were 72 donors, all of them untreated patients with early-stage non-small cell lung cancer. Consistently, beta-chain sequences turned up in larger numbers than alpha-chain sequences did. Points from the study as a whole: Among blood samples, ubiquitous expanded tumor TCRs appeared more at resection than at follow-up.

Time point defined: blood at routine non-recurrence follow-up after resection. Notes on this clonotype: The antigen is undetermined.

Every individual TCR cDNA molecule carried its own unique molecular identifier, which allowed correction of PCR and sequencing errors. One entry per CDR3 protein, called by TCRdb with MiXCR from the 5' RACE reads. This table has approximately 93,000 distinct CDR3 sequences, roughly a fifth appearing once. This TCR was sampled from a male donor with early-stage non-small cell lung cancer. The material sequenced was PBMCs, taken at follow-up.

As DNA, the CDR3 is TGTGCCAGCAGTCCGGGTAAGGGCCGCAATGAGCAGTTCTTC. Its translation: CASSPGKGRNEQFF. This chain joins TRBV2 and TRBJ2-1; no clear D gene. This CDR3 region has 14 residues. The germline gives CDR1 SNHLY, CDR2 FYNNEI. The V gene lost 5 bases and the J gene lost 6 bases, with 14 bases spanning the gap.